This record looks at one T cell receptor (beta chain) sequence and its context. Antigen specificity is unknown. The CDR3 runs 14 residues. Trimming left V 3 bases short and J 4 bases short, with 10 bases between. CDR1 MGHRA and CDR2 YSYEKL come from the germline V gene. CD8 cells classed as naive were CD45RO-negative and positively selected for CCR7, excluding terminally differentiated effector memory CD45RA+ cells. Only Caucasian adults living in Nashville, Tennessee served as donors. These data are taken from a study of shared clonotypes between healthy human individuals. Background on the study: Three plates each covered CD4 naive and memory; CD8 naive two, CD8 memory one. Points from the study as a whole: The study found roughly 5% of naive CD4 clonotypes shared across four donors.

Profiled with immunoSEQ multiplex PCR; TCRdb holds only in-frame clones, not every one. The table lists about 2.1 million clones, over 85% of them singletons. The chain carries TRBV4-1 and TRBJ1-5; possibly TRBD1 for D (5 bases). The sequence derives from a man between 18 and 29 years old in good health. Some clones in this sample may be carry-over from other donors' samples. Source material: naive CD8+ T cells from PBMCs. The CDR3 region is CASSHRTKNQPQHF. DNA of the CDR3: TGCGCCAGCAGCCATCGGACAAAAAATCAGCCCCAGCATTTT.